This is a list of T cell receptor beta chains from one sample in a study of regulatory T cells in long-lasting Graves disease. TCRdb reanalysed the multiplex PCR reads using MiXCR and keeps one entry per CDR3 protein. The profile shows around 400,000 distinct CDR3 sequences, around a sixth of them singletons. The source material was peripheral blood mononuclear cells (PBMCs), sampled at new diagnosis, from a patient treated with antithyroid drugs. All receptors come from a female donor with Graves disease. Both conserved end residues are part of each CDR3. A D gene is named only where the DNA matches it firmly. Rows may omit the clone size; those that give it use once, few, many or a size class.

V gene	J gene	D gene	clone size	CDR3 DNA	CDR3 protein
TRBV7-6	TRBJ1-1	NA	many	TGTGCCAGCAGCTATCGGCTGAACACTGAAGCTTTCTTT	CASSYRLNTEAFF
TRBV7-3	TRBJ1-2	TRBD1	many	TGTGCCAGCAGCGGACTCTTAGGGGGCGGCTACACCTTC	CASSGLLGGGYTF
TRBV12-3/TRBV12-4	TRBJ1-1	TRBD1	NA	TGTGCCAGCAATTACCAGGGGACAGGCACTGAAGCTTTCTTT	CASNYQGTGTEAFF
TRBV3-1	TRBJ1-1	NA	few	TGTGCCAGCAGCCAGAGACCCGGCCCAAACGGTGAAGCTTTCTTT	CASSQRPGPNGEAFF
TRBV28	TRBJ2-5	TRBD1	NA	TGTGCCAGCTCAAATTGGGAACCGGGACAGCAAGAGACCCAGTACTTC	CASSNWEPGQQETQYF
TRBV3-1	TRBJ2-3	NA	many	TGTGCCAGCAGCCAAGATAAATTCCGTGAAGATACGCAGTATTTT	CASSQDKFREDTQYF
TRBV20-1	TRBJ2-7	NA	many	TGCAGTGCTAGAGATCCAGGCAGGACTACCTACGAGCAGTACTTC	CSARDPGRTTYEQYF
TRBV11-2	TRBJ2-1	TRBD2	many	TGTGCCAGCAGCTACAACCTACTAGCGGGGGCCAACAATGAGCAGTTCTTC	CASSYNLLAGANNEQFF
TRBV11-2	TRBJ1-2	TRBD1	many	TGTGCCAGCAGCCCGAGCGCTACAGGGGGAGGCTACACCTTC	CASSPSATGGGYTF
TRBV19	TRBJ2-2	NA	NA	TGTGCCAGTAGTATAGATGTGGAGAACACCGGGGAGCTGTTTTTT	CASSIDVENTGELFF
TRBV6-2/TRBV6-3	TRBJ2-7	NA	many	TGTGCCAGCAGTTATGCCGGGACACCAAAATCCTACGAGCAGTACTTC	CASSYAGTPKSYEQYF
TRBV20-1	TRBJ2-7	NA	many	TGCAGTGCTCCGACCCGGGGAGGCCAGTACTTC	CSAPTRGGQYF
TRBV18	TRBJ2-7	TRBD1	NA	TGTGCCAGCTCACCACGCGCAGGGGGCGAGCAGTACTTC	CASSPRAGGEQYF
TRBV28	TRBJ2-3	TRBD2	once	TGTGCCAGCAGTCCTAGCGGTCGAGGGAGGCATACAGATACGCAGTATTTT	CASSPSGRGRHTDTQYF
TRBV6-2/TRBV6-3	TRBJ2-7	NA	many	TGTGCCAGCAGTTATAAGACCGCCCCAACCTACGAGCAGTACTTC	CASSYKTAPTYEQYF
TRBV11-2	TRBJ2-3	TRBD2	many	TGTGCCAGCAGCTTAGTTGGGACTAGCGGGACAGATACGCAGTATTTT	CASSLVGTSGTDTQYF
TRBV20-1	TRBJ2-7	NA	many	TGCAGTGCGGCCGCGACAGGATCCCCTTACGAGCAGTACTTC	CSAAATGSPYEQYF
TRBV27	TRBJ2-5	NA	NA	TGTGCCAGCAGTTTATTAGGGCCGGAGACCCAGTACTTC	CASSLLGPETQYF
TRBV4-3	TRBJ1-2	NA	few	TGCGCCAGCAGCCAAGACCCCTCGGGGTTCCGGCTTGGTTCTAACTATGGCTACACCTTC	CASSQDPSGFRLGSNYGYTF
TRBV19	TRBJ2-1	NA	NA	TGTGCCAGTAGTATGTCCGGCGGTGGCTATGAGCAGTTCTTC	CASSMSGGGYEQFF
TRBV29-1	TRBJ2-3	TRBD2	many	TGCAGCTTAATAGCGGGGGCGGGAGATACGCAGTATTTT	CSLIAGAGDTQYF
TRBV30	TRBJ2-1	NA	many	TGTGCCTGGACCCCTTCTAGCGTCCATGAGCAGTTCTTC	CAWTPSSVHEQFF
TRBV7-9	TRBJ2-1	NA	few	TGTGCCAGCAGCACGGGACCGAATGAGCAGTTCTTC	CASSTGPNEQFF
TRBV7-9	TRBJ2-1	TRBD2	many	TGTGCCAGCAGCTTAGAACTAGCGGGAGGGTATGTCTACAATGAGCAGTTCTTC	CASSLELAGGYVYNEQFF
TRBV12-3/TRBV12-4	TRBJ1-2	NA	NA	TGTGCCAGCAGTTTACGGTCAGCCGACCTCTACGGCTACACCTTC	CASSLRSADLYGYTF
TRBV12-3/TRBV12-4	TRBJ2-1	NA	many	TGTGCCAGCACCCCGGGACGGAGCTACAATGAGCAGTTCTTC	CASTPGRSYNEQFF
TRBV3-1	TRBJ1-3	NA	many	TGTGCCAGCGGGTCGACAGGAGCTGGAAACACCATATATTTT	CASGSTGAGNTIYF
TRBV10-1	TRBJ2-7	NA	many	TGCGCCAGCAGTCCCGGGACTGTCTACGAGCAGTACTTC	CASSPGTVYEQYF
TRBV4-1	TRBJ1-3	NA	many	TGCGCCAGCAGCCAATTAAGATCTGGAAACACCATATATTTT	CASSQLRSGNTIYF
TRBV6-1	TRBJ1-2	TRBD1	many	TGTGCCAGCCGACCGGGACAGGGGGCCTATGGCTACACCTTC	CASRPGQGAYGYTF
TRBV29-1	TRBJ1-5	NA	many	TGCAGCGTACAGGGTTTGGGGCAGCCCCAGCATTTT	CSVQGLGQPQHF
TRBV7-7	TRBJ2-5	NA	few	TGTGCTAGCAGCTTACACCCTGGGGATTCAGAGACCCAGTACTTC	CASSLHPGDSETQYF
TRBV2	TRBJ2-3	TRBD2	NA	TGTGCCAGCAGTGAACCAGACAGCGGGAGGGCCGAAGATACGCAGTATTTT	CASSEPDSGRAEDTQYF
TRBV27	TRBJ1-6	NA	few	TGTGCCAGCAGTCTAGGCTTCCGCGGGGAGTTGTTCTCCTATAATTCACCCCTCCACTTT	CASSLGFRGELFSYNSPLHF
TRBV3-1	TRBJ2-7	NA	NA	TGTGCCAGCAGCCTCTCGGACCCCTACGAGCAGTACTTC	CASSLSDPYEQYF
TRBV5-6	TRBJ2-6	NA	few	TGTGCCAGCAGCTTGTATGGCAGGGATATATTATCTGGGGCCAACGTCCTGACTTTC	CASSLYGRDILSGANVLTF
TRBV5-4	TRBJ1-2	NA	many	TGTGCCAGCAGCCTGGGTGCCGGTGATGGCTACACCTTC	CASSLGAGDGYTF
TRBV20-1	TRBJ2-7	TRBD1	NA	TGCAGTGCTAGTCCACAGGGGGCCCTCTACGAGCAGTACTTC	CSASPQGALYEQYF
TRBV29-1	TRBJ2-1	NA	many	TGCAGCGTTGAAGGGACGATCAATGAGCAGTTCTTC	CSVEGTINEQFF
TRBV12-3/TRBV12-4	TRBJ2-7	TRBD2	NA	TGTGCCAGCAGCTGGGGGACTAGCGAGACCTACGAGCAGTACTTC	CASSWGTSETYEQYF
TRBV7-9	TRBJ2-7	TRBD2	NA	TGTGCCAGCAGCCCAGGGACTAGCGACTACGAGCAGTACTTC	CASSPGTSDYEQYF
TRBV2	TRBJ1-5	NA	many	TGTGCCAGCAGTGGTCCTAGGAGCAATCAGCCCCAGCATTTT	CASSGPRSNQPQHF
TRBV6-1	TRBJ2-2	TRBD2	few	TGTGCCAGCTCACCGGGACTAGCGGACACCGGGGAGCTGTTTTTT	CASSPGLADTGELFF
TRBV7-9	TRBJ2-1	TRBD2	NA	TGTGCCAGCAGCGTAACGGGAGGGATGAATGAGCAGTTCTTC	CASSVTGGMNEQFF
TRBV27	TRBJ1-2	TRBD1	NA	TGTGCCAGCGGCTTACAGGGGGAGGACTATGGCTACGCCTTC	CASGLQGEDYGYAF
TRBV19	TRBJ1-1	NA	few	TGTGCCAGTACTCGGGGGAGAACTGAAGCTTTCTTT	CASTRGRTEAFF
TRBV6-1	TRBJ1-2	NA	many	TGTGCCAGCAGTCCTTTAAGGGTGGCTGGCTACACCTTC	CASSPLRVAGYTF
TRBV2	TRBJ2-5	NA	many	TGTGCCAGCAGTGTGAGGCAGCAAGAGACCCAGTACTTC	CASSVRQQETQYF
TRBV28	TRBJ2-1	NA	many	TGTGCCAGCAGTTTATGGCAGTTTGAGCAGTTCTTC	CASSLWQFEQFF
TRBV27	TRBJ2-1	NA	many	TGTGCCAGCAGTTTGTTTTGGGACGGCCTCACCCCGGGCCTTTACAATGAGCAGTTCTTC	CASSLFWDGLTPGLYNEQFF
TRBV4-1	TRBJ1-1	NA	many	TGCGCCAGCAGCCAACTAGGGTTGGACACTGAAGCTTTCTTT	CASSQLGLDTEAFF
TRBV19	TRBJ1-1	NA	few	TGTGCCAGTAGTATAGGGGTAGGGGACTACACTGAAGCTTTCTTT	CASSIGVGDYTEAFF
TRBV7-3	TRBJ2-2	NA	few	TGTGCCAGCAGCCCCCAACAGGGAACCGGGGAGCTGTTTTTT	CASSPQQGTGELFF
TRBV6-1	TRBJ1-5	NA	many	TGTGCCAGCAGTGAAAATTCGAGCAGGGGTAAACAGCCCCAGCATTTT	CASSENSSRGKQPQHF